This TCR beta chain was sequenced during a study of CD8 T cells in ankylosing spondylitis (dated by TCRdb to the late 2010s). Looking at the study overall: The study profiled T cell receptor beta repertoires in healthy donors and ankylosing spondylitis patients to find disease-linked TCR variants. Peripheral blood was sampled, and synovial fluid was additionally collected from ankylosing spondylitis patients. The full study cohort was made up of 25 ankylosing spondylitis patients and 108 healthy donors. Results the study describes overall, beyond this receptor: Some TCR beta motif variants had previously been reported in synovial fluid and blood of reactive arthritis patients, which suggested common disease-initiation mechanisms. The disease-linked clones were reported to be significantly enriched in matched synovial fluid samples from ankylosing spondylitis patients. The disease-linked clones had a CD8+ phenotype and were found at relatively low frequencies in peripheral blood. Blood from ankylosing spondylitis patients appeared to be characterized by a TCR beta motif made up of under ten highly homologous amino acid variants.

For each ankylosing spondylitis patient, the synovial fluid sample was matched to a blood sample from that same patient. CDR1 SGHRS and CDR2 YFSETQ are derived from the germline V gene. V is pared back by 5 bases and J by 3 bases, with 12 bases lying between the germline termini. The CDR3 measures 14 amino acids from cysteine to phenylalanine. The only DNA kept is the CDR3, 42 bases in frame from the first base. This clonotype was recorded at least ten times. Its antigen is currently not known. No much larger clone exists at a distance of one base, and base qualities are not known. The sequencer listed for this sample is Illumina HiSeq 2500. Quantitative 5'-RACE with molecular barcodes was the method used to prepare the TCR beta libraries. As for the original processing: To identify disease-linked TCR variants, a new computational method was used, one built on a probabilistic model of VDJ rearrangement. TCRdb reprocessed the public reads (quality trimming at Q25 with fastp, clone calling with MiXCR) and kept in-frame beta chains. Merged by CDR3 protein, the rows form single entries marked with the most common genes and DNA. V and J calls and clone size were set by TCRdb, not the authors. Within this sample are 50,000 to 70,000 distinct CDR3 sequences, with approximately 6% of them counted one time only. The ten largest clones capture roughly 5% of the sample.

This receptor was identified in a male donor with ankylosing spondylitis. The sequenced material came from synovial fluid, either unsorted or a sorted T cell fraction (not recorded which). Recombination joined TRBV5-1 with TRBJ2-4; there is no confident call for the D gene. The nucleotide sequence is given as TGCGCCAGCAGAGAAGGTCACGGCAAAAACATTCAGTACTTC. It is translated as CASREGHGKNIQYF.